This T cell receptor (beta chain) originates from a study of blood T cells in healthy people across ages. Primers used in a second PCR of roughly 6 to 12 cycles were a sample-barcoded 5' primer and a J-beta primer mix. TCRdb re-called the 5' RACE reads with MiXCR, one entry per CDR3 protein. The sample has some 1,500,000 distinct CDR3 sequences; approximately 43% are singletons. Isolated PBMCs totaled at least 6 million in each sample. Trimming left V 1 base short and J 7 bases short, with 20 bases between. The germline gives CDR1 SEHNR, CDR2 FQNEAQ (reference sequence). The CDR3 is 16 residues long. Sample: blood. The gene calls are TRBV7-9 and TRBJ2-7; a weak D match, TRBD1 (6 bases). The clonotype was recovered from a woman aged 18-29 years in good health. The CDR3 region has the DNA TGTGCCAGCAGCTTAGGGGCGGACAGACCTGCTGATGAGCAGTACTTC. Protein: CASSLGADRPADEQYF.